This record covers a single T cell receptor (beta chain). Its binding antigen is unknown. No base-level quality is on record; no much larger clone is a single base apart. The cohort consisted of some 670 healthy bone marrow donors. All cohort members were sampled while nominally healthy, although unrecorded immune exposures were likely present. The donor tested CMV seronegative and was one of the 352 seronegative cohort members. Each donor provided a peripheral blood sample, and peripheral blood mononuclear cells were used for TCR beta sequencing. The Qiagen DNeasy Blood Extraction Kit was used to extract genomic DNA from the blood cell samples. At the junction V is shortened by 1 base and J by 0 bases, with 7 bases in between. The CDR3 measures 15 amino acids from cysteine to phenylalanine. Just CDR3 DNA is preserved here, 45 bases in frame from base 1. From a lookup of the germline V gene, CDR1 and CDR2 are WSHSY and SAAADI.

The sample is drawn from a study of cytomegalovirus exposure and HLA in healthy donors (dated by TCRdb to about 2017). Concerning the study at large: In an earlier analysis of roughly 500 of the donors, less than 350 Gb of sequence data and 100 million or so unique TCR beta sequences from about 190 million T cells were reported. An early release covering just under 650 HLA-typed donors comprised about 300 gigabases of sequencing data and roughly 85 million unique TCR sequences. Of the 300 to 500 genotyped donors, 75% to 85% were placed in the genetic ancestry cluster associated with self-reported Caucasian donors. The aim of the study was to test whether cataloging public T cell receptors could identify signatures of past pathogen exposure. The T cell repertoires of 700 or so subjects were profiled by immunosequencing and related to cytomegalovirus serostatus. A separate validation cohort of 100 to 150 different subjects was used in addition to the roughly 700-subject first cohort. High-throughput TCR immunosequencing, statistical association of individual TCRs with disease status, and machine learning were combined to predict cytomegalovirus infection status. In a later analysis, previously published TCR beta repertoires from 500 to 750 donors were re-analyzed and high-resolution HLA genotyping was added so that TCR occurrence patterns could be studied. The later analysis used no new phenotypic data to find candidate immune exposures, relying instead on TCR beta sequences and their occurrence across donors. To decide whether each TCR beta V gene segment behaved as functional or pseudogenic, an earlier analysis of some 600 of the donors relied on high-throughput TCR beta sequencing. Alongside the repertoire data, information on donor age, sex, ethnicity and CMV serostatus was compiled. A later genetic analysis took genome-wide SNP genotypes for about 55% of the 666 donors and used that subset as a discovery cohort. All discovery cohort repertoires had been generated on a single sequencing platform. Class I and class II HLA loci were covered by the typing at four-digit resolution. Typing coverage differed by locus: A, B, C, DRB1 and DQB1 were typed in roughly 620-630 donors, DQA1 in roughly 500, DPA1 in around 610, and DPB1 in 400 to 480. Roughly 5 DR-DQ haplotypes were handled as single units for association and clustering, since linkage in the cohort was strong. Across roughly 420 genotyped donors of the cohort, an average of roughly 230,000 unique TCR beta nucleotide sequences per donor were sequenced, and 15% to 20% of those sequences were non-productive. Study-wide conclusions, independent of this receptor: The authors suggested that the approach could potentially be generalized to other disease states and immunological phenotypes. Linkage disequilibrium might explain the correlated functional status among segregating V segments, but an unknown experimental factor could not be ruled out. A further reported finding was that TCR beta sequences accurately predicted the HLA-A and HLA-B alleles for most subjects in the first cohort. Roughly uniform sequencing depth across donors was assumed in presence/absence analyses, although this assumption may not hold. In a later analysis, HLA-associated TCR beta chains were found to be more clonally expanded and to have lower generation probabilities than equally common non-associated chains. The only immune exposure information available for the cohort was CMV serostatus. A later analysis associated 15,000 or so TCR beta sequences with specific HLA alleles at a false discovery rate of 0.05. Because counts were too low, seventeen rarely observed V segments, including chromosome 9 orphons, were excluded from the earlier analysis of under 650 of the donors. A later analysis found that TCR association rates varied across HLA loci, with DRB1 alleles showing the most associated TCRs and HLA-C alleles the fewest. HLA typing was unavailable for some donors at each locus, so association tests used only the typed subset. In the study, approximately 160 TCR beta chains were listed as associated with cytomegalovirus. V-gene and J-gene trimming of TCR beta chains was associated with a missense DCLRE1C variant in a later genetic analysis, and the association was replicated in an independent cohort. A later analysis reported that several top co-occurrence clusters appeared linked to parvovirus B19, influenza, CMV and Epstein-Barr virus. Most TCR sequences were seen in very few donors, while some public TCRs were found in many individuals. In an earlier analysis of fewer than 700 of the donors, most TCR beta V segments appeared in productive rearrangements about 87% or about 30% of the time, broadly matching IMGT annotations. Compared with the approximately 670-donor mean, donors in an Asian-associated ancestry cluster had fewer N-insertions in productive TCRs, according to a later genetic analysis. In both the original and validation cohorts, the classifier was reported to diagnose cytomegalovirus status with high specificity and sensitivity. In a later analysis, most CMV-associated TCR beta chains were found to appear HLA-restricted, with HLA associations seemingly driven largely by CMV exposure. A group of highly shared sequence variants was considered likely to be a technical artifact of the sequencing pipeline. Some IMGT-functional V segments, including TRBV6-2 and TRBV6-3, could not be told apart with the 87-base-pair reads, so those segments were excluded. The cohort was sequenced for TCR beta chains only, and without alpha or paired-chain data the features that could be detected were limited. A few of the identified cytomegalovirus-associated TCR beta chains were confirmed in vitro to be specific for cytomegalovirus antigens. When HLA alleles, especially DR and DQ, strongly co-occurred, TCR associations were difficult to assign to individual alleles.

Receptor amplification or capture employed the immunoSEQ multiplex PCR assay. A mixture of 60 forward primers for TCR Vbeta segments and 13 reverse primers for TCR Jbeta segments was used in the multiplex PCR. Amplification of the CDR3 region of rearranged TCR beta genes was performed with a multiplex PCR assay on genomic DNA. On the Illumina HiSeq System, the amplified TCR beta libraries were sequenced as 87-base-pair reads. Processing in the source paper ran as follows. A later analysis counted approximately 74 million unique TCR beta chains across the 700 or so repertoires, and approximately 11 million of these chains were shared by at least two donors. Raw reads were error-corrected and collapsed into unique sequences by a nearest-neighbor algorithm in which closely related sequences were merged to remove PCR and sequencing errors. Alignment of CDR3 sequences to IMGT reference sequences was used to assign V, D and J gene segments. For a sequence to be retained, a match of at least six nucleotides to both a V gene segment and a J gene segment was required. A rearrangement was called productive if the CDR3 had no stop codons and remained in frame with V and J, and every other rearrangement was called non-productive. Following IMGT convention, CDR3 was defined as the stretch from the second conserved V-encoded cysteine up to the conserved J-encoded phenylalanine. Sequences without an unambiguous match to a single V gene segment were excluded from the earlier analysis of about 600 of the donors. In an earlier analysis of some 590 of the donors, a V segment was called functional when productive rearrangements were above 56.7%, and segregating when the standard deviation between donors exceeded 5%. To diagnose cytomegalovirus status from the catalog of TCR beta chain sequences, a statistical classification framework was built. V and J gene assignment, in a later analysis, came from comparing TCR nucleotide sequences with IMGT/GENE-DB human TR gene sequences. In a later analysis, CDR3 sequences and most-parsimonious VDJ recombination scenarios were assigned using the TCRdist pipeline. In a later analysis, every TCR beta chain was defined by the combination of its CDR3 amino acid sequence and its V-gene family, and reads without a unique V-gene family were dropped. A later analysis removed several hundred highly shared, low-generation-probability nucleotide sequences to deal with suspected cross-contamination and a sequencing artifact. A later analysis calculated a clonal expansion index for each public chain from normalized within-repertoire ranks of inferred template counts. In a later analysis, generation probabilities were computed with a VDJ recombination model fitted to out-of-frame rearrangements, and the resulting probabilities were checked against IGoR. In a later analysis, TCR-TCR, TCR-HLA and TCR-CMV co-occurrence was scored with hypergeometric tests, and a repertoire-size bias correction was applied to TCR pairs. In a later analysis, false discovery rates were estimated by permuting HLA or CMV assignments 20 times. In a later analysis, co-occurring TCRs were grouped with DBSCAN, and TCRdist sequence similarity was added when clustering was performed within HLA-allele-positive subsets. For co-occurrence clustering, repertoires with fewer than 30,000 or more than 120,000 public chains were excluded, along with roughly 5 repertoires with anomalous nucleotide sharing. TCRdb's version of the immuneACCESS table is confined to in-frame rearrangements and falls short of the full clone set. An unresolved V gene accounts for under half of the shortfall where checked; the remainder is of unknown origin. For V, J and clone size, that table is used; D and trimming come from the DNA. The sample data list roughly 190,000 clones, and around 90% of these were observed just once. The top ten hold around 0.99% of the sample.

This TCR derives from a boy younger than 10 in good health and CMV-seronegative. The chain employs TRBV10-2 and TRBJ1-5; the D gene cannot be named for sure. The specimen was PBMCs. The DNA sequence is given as TGCGCCAGCAGTGAGTTCGACTATAGCAATCAGCCCCAGCATTTT. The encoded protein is CASSEFDYSNQPQHF.